The clone carrying this T cell receptor beta chain has only a few counts. The identical CDR3 is also encoded by other nucleotide sequences in the sample. The V gene's germline CDR1 is SGHRS and CDR2 YFSETQ. This CDR3 region has 15 residues. V lost 3 bases and J lost 0, with 10 bases in between. The data were taken from a study of blood T cell repertoires in COVID-19. The wider study: The origin of the acute and convalescent COVID-19 samples was the United States, Italy and Spain.

Those who participated ranged in age from roughly 18 to 90 years and resided in 24 US areas. Participants' reported clinical history set cohort assignment. The authors' processing: Researchers report that nucleated cell counts were estimated from reference gene primer amplification. Generated by immunoSEQ multiplex PCR, the TCRdb table keeps only in-frame clones and is missing some. V and J calls and clone size follow that table, whereas D and trimming were derived from the DNA. Of fewer than 250,000 clones listed, 84% are singletons. V is TRBV5-1 and J is TRBJ1-5; a possible D gene is TRBD1 (6 bases). The clonotype comes from a woman aged 40 to 49 who had recovered from COVID-19. What was sequenced was PBMCs or T cells enriched from blood (not recorded which). CDR3 in amino acids: CASSSTGNSNQPQHF. CDR3 nucleotide sequence: TGCGCCAGCAGCTCGACAGGCAATAGCAATCAGCCCCAGCATTTT.